The 17 T cell receptor beta chains below come from one sample, sequenced in a study of T-cell reconstitution after alpha-beta-depleted transplantation in children. The library targeted TCRbeta and was prepared with unique molecular identifiers. TCRdb reanalysed the PCR reads using MiXCR and keeps one entry per CDR3 protein. The table records roughly 100,000 distinct CDR3 sequences, roughly 8% of them present only once. The sample in question was PBMCs from the stem cell graft donor, obtained from the stem cell graft. All receptors derive from a human donor who donated a stem cell graft to a child with congenital amegakaryocytic thrombocytopenia.

This clonotype showed up many times. The chain is built from TRBV20-1 and TRBJ1-1; 11 bases map to TRBD1. The germline gives CDR1 DFQATT, CDR2 SNEGSKA (reference sequence). CDR3 length: 16 residues. V dropped 5 bases and J dropped 4; count of bases not matched to a gene: 12. For the CDR3, the DNA is TGCAGTGCTCTCTCACTGGACAGGGGGCTCGGCACTGAAGCTTTCTTT. This encodes CSALSLDRGLGTEAFF.

This clonotype was counted ten times or more. V and J are TRBV27 and TRBJ2-3; TRBD2 matches at 16 bases. With V trimmed by 6 bases and J by 4 bases, 4 bases remained unmatched. Germline V lookup: CDR1 MNHEY, CDR2 SMNVEV (reference sequence). This CDR3 is 16 amino acids long. The CDR3 spells CASSPGTSGRADTQYF. The CDR3 coding sequence is TGTGCCAGCAGCCCCGGGACTAGCGGGAGGGCAGATACGCAGTATTTT.

This clonotype was counted many times. The chain employs TRBV27 and TRBJ1-4; 9 bases map to TRBD1. There are 15 residues in the CDR3. Germline V gene data show CDR1 as MNHEY and CDR2 as SMNVEV (reference sequence). The V and J ends lost 0 bases and 8 bases, in that order; junction bases with no gene match: 4. The CDR3 region has the DNA TGTGCCAGCAGTTTATCGACAGGGGGAGACGAAAAACTGTTTTTT. As protein: CASSLSTGGDEKLFF. Combining the CDR3 with reference TRBV27 and TRBJ1-4 gives the whole variable domain EAQVTQNPRYLITVTGKKLTVTCSQNMNHEYMSWYRQDPGLGLRQIYYSMNVEVTDKGDVPEGYKVSRKEKRNFPLILESPSPNQTSLYFCASSLSTGGDEKLFFGSGTQLSVL.

This clonotype was seen many times. This chain uses TRBV20-1 with TRBJ1-6, with D perhaps matching TRBD1 (6 bases). Germline CDR1 reads DFQATT; CDR2 reads SNEGSKA (reference sequence). V gave up 3 bases and J gave up 7 bases, with 16 bases separating them. The CDR3 length is 15 residues. CDR3 nucleotide sequence: TGCAGTGCTAGGGAATGGGACAATCAGAATTCACCCCTCCACTTT. Its translation is CSAREWDNQNSPLHF.

The rearrangement uses TRBV12-3 or TRBV12-4 and TRBJ2-7; D remains ambiguous. The length of the CDR3 is 10 residues. V gave up 8 bases and J gave up 7 bases, with 9 bases separating them. The CDR3 sequence is CASAGVEQYF. The CDR3 DNA reads TGTGCCAGCGCTGGGGTGGAGCAGTACTTC.

This clonotype showed up many times. The chain is built from TRBV7-2 and TRBJ1-5; D ambiguous. V shed 1 base and J shed 5 bases, with 12 bases lying between them. CDR3 length equals 15 residues. Germline CDR1 is SGHTA and CDR2 is FQGNSA. CDR3 loop: CASSLVSGRHQPQHF. CDR3 in DNA: TGTGCCAGCAGCTTAGTTTCCGGGCGGCATCAGCCCCAGCATTTT.

There are many counts of this clonotype. The CDR3 region is CASSFGGGYTF. The DNA of the CDR3 is TGTGCCAGCAGTTTTGGGGGTGGCTACACCTTC. The chain recombines TRBV12-3 or TRBV12-4 with TRBJ1-2; perhaps TRBD1 as D (5 bases). CDR3 length equals 11 residues. Trimming took off 3 bases at V and 7 bases at J, with 6 bases between the two ends.

In this sample, this clonotype turned up many times. The chain is built from TRBV28 and TRBJ2-3; D is unclear. Trimming took 5 bases from V and 0 from J, leaving 12 bases between them. This CDR3 comprises 15 residues. The germline V gene encodes CDR1 MDHEN and CDR2 SYDVKM. The DNA for the CDR3 is TGTGCCAGCAGTCGAACAGCTGCTAGCACAGATACGCAGTATTTT. Translation gives CASSRTAASTDTQYF.

This clonotype was seen repeatedly, ten times or more. The rearrangement links TRBV7-2 to TRBJ2-5, with D possibly TRBD1 on 6 matching bases. The V end lost 5 bases, the J end lost 5 bases, and 21 bases lay between the germline ends. This CDR3 has 16 amino acids. CDR1 and CDR2 (germline): SGHTA, FQGNSA. CDR3 in amino acids: CASSVADRNWGETQYF. The CDR3 DNA is TGTGCCAGCAGCGTTGCGGACAGAAACTGGGGGGAGACCCAGTACTTC.

This clonotype was observed many times. J is TRBJ2-3 and V is TRBV7-9; D remains unclear. This CDR3 is built from 13 residues. Per germline, CDR1 SEHNR and CDR2 FQNEAQ (reference sequence). V lost 4 bases and J lost 3, with 8 bases in between. The CDR3 here is CASSYRITDTQYF. DNA for the CDR3: TGTGCCAGCAGCTATCGTATTACAGATACGCAGTATTTT. Full variable domain (outside the CDR3, taken from reference TRBV7-9 and TRBJ2-3): DTGVSQNPRHKITKRGQNVTFRCDPISEHNRLYWYRQTLGQGPEFLTYFQNEAQLEKSRLLSDRFSAERPKGSFSTLEIQRTEQGDSAMYLCASSYRITDTQYFGPGTRLTVL.

Concerning this clonotype itself: With a much larger clone just one base away, this may be a read error. This chain links TRBV12-3 or TRBV12-4 with TRBJ2-7; D not resolved. The CDR3 runs to 14 residues. CDR3 bases: TGTGCCGGCAGCTATATGACTGGCGCCTACGAGCAGTACTTC. Translation gives CAGSYMTGAYEQYF.

This clonotype was counted at least ten times. The chain has TRBV4-3 and TRBJ1-5; D not resolved. CDR3 length: 13 residues. Trimming left V 0 bases short and J 4 bases short, with 4 bases between. Germline lookup yields CDR1 LGHNA and CDR2 YSLEER. CDR3 residues: CASSQDLNQPQHF. The CDR3 DNA reads TGCGCCAGCAGCCAAGACCTAAATCAGCCCCAGCATTTT.

This clonotype was counted ten times or more. The junction does not match germline at one end; this may be a read error. CDR3 amino acids: CASSLGQGAYQPQHF. The CDR3 DNA reads as TGTGCCAGCAGCTTAGGACAGGGGGCCTATCAGCCCCAGCATTTT. This chain connects TRBV12-3 or TRBV12-4 to TRBJ1-5, with TRBD1 matching over 11 bases. CDR3 length: 15 residues.

This clonotype was seen repeatedly, ten times or more. The V and J genes are TRBV20-1 and TRBJ1-6; D gene unclear. There are 15 residues in the CDR3. The ends were cut back, 3 bases at V and 10 bases at J, with 19 bases in the middle. Germline lookup yields CDR1 DFQATT and CDR2 SNEGSKA (reference sequence). The CDR3 region is CSASSLGLAESPLHF. CDR3 DNA: TGCAGTGCTAGCAGCCTAGGCCTCGCGGAGTCACCCCTCCACTTT.

The sample holds many counts of this clonotype. The J gene is TRBJ2-7, the V gene TRBV5-1; D ambiguous. Germline V gives CDR1 SGHRS, CDR2 YFSETQ. The V end was cut by 4 bases, the J end by 2 bases, with 13 bases between. This CDR3 has 14 amino acids. In DNA, the CDR3 is TGCGCCAGCAGCCCAACCGCTATACCCTACGAGCAGTACTTC. Protein sequence: CASSPTAIPYEQYF.

This clonotype was found many times. The CDR3 here is CASSFRGVGTEAFF. CDR3 DNA: TGCGCCAGCAGCTTCAGGGGGGTCGGCACTGAAGCTTTCTTT. This chain uses TRBV5-1 with TRBJ1-1; TRBD1 matches 7 bases. The CDR3 length is 14 residues. Looked up from germline, CDR1 is SGHRS and CDR2 is YFSETQ. Germline trimming cut 2 bases from V and 4 bases from J; bases unmatched to any gene: 5.

This clonotype was observed many times. CDR3 DNA sequence: TGTGCCAGCAGCTTAGATGCCGGTACCGGGGAGCTGTTTTTT. It yields the protein CASSLDAGTGELFF. The chain couples TRBV7-7 to TRBJ2-2; D unclear. Germline V lookup: CDR1 SSHAT, CDR2 FNYEAQ (reference sequence). V lost 1 base and J 5 bases, leaving 8 bases between the germline ends. The CDR3 totals 14 residues.